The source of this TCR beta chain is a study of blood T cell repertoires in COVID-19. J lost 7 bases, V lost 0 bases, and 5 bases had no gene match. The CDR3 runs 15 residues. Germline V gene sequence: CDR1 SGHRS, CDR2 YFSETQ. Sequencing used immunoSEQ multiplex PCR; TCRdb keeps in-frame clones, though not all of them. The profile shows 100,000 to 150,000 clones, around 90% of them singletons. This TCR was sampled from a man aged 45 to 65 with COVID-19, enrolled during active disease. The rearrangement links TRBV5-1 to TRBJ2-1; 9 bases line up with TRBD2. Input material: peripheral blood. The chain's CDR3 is CASSLVAGGPNEQFF. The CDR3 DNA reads TGCGCCAGCAGCTTGGTGGCGGGAGGGCCAAATGAGCAGTTCTTC. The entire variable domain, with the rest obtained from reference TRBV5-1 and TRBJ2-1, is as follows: KAGVTQTPRYLIKTRGQQVTLSCSPISGHRSVSWYQQTPGQGLQFLFEYFSETQRNKGNFPGRFSGRQFSNSRSEMNVSTLELGDSALYLCASSLVAGGPNEQFFGPGTRLTVL.